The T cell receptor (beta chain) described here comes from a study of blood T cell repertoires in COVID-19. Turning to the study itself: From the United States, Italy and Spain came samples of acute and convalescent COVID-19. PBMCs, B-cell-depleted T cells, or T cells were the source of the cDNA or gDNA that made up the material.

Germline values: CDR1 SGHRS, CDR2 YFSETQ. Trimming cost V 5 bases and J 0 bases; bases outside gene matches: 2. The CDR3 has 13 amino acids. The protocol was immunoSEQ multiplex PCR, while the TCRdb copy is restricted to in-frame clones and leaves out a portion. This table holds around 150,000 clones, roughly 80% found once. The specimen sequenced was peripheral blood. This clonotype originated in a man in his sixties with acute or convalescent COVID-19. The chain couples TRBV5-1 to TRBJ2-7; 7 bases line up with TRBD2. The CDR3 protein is CASRTSDSYEQYF. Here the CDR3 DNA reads TGCGCCAGCAGAACTAGCGACTCCTACGAGCAGTACTTC.